These T cell receptor beta chains were read from a single sample in a study of high-grade serous ovarian cancer treatment subgroups. The assay was immunoSEQ multiplex PCR, and TCRdb's table has in-frame clones only and misses some. The sample records around 2,100 clones, roughly 76% being singletons. Specimen: tumor tissue. These receptors came from a human donor with high-grade serous ovarian cancer. Both conserved end residues are part of each CDR3. Each record gives: D gene, J gene, clone size, V gene, CDR3 DNA, CDR3 protein. The D gene is left open where the match is weak. Rows may omit the clone size; those that give it use once, few, many or a size class.

D: TRBD2
J: TRBJ2-3
size: .
V: TRBV7-2
DNA: TGTGCCAGCAGCTTAGGCTTCGGGGGGGGCACAGATACGCAGTATTTT
CDR3: CASSLGFGGGTDTQYF

D: TRBD1
J: TRBJ1-5
size: few
V: TRBV15
DNA: TGTGCCACCAGCGGTATCCGGGACAGGGGTTTCAGTCAGCCCCAGCATTTT
CDR3: CATSGIRDRGFSQPQHF

D: .
J: TRBJ1-2
size: .
V: TRBV9
DNA: TGTGCCAGCAGCGTAGCTACCATTGGAGTCTATGGCTACACCTTC
CDR3: CASSVATIGVYGYTF

D: .
J: TRBJ2-7
size: .
V: TRBV5-5
DNA: TGTGCCAGCAGCGGACGAATCGACACGTACACCTACGAGCAGTACTTC
CDR3: CASSGRIDTYTYEQYF

D: .
J: TRBJ1-2
size: .
V: TRBV28
DNA: TGTGCCAGCAGTTACAAACGGAGCTATGGCTACACCTTC
CDR3: CASSYKRSYGYTF

D: .
J: TRBJ2-1
size: .
V: TRBV10-3
DNA: TGTGCCATCAGGGGTGGACCGAAAACCTCCTACAATGAGCAGTTCTTC
CDR3: CAIRGGPKTSYNEQFF

D: TRBD2
J: TRBJ2-3
size: .
V: TRBV7-9
DNA: TGTGCCAGCAGCTTAGCCCTAGCGGGTCGCACAGATACGCAGTATTTT
CDR3: CASSLALAGRTDTQYF

D: .
J: TRBJ1-6
size: .
V: TRBV27
DNA: TGTGCCAGCAGTCCCATAAATTCACCCCTCCACTTT
CDR3: CASSPINSPLHF

D: .
J: TRBJ2-2
size: .
V: TRBV19
DNA: TGTGCCAGTAGTTCTCCTCGGGACACCGGGGAGCTGTTTTTT
CDR3: CASSSPRDTGELFF

D: TRBD1
J: TRBJ1-2
size: .
V: TRBV6-4
DNA: TGTGCCAGCAGCCCCGAACAGGGGCGCGGCTACACCTTC
CDR3: CASSPEQGRGYTF

D: TRBD2
J: TRBJ2-1
size: .
V: TRBV11-2
DNA: TGTGCCAGCAGACCTGCGGGGTGGGGGGGCAATGAGCAGTTCTTC
CDR3: CASRPAGWGGNEQFF

D: .
J: TRBJ1-2
size: .
V: TRBV18
DNA: TGTGCCAGCTCACCGCCAGGAGGAGGCTACACCTTC
CDR3: CASSPPGGGYTF

D: .
J: TRBJ1-2
size: .
V: TRBV28
DNA: TGTGCCAGCAGTTCCCCCCCTGGTTACGATGGCTACACCTTC
CDR3: CASSSPPGYDGYTF